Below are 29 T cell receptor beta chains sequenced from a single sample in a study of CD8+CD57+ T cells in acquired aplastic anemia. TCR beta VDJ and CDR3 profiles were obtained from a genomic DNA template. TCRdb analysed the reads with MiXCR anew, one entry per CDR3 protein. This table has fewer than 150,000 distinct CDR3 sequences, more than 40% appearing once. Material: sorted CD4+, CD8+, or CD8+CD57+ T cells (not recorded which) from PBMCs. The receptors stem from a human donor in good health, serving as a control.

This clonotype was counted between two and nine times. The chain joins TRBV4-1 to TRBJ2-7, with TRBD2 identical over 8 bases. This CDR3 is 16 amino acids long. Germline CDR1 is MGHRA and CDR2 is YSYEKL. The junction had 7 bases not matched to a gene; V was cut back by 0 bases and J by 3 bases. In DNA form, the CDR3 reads TGCGCCAGCAGCCAAGAGACGGCGGGGGGCTACTACGAGCAGTACTTC. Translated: CASSQETAGGYYEQYF.

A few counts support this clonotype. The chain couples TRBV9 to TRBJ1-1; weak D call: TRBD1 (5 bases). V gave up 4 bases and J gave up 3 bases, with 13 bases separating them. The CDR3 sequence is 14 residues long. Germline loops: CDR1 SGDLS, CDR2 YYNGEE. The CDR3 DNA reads TGTGCCAGCAGCCCCGGGGGGGAGTACACTGAAGCTTTCTTT. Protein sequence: CASSPGGEYTEAFF.

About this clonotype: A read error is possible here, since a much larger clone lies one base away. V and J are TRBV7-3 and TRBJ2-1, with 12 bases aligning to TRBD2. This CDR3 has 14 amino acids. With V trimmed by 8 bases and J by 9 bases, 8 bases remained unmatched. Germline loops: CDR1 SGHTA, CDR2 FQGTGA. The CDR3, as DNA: TGTGCCAGCGGCTCCGGGACTAGCGGGTTTGAGCAGTTCTTC. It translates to CASGSGTSGFEQFF.

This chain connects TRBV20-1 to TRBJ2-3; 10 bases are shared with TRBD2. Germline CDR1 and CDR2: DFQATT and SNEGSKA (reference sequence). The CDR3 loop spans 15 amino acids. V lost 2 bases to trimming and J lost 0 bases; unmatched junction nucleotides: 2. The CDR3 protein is CSARTLAGSTDTQYF. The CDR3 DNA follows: TGCAGTGCTAGAACACTAGCGGGGAGCACAGATACGCAGTATTTT.

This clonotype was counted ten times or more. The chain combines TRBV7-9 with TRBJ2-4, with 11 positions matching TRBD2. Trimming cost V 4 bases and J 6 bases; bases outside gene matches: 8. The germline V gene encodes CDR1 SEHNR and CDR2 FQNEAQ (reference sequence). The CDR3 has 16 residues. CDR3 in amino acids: CASSSSTSGMGNIQYF. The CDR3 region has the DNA TGTGCCAGCAGCTCCTCGACTAGCGGGATGGGAAACATTCAGTACTTC. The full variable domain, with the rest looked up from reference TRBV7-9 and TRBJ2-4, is DTGVSQNPRHKITKRGQNVTFRCDPISEHNRLYWYRQTLGQGPEFLTYFQNEAQLEKSRLLSDRFSAERPKGSFSTLEIQRTEQGDSAMYLCASSSSTSGMGNIQYFGAGTRLSVL.

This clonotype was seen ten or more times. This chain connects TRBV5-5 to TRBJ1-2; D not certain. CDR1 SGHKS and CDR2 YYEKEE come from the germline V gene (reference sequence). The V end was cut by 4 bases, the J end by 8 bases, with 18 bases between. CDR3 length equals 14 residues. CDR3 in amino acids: CASSPDYRMGGYTF. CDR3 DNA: TGTGCCAGCAGCCCGGACTATCGGATGGGCGGCTACACCTTC.

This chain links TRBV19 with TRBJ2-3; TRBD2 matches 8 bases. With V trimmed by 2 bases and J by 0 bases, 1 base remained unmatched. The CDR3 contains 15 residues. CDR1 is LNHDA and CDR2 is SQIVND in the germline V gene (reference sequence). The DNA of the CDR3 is TGTGCCAGTAGTATAACTAGCGGTAGCACAGATACGCAGTATTTT. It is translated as CASSITSGSTDTQYF.

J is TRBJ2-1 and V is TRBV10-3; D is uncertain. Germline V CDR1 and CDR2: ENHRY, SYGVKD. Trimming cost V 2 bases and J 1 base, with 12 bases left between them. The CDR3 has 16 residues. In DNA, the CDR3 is TGTGCCATCAGTGAGGTAGTAGGGCGGTCCTACAATGAGCAGTTCTTC. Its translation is CAISEVVGRSYNEQFF.

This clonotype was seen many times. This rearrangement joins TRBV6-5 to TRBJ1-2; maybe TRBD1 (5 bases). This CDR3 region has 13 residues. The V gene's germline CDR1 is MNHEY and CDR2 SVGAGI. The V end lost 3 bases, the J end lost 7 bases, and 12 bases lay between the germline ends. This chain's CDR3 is CASSYQQGAGYTF. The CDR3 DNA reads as TGTGCCAGCAGTTATCAACAAGGGGCTGGCTACACCTTC.

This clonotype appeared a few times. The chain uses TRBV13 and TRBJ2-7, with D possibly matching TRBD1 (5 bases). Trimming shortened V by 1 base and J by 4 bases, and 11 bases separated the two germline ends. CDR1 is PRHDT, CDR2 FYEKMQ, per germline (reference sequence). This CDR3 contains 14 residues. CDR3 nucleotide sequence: TGTGCCAGCAGCTTAGAATCAGGGCAATACGAGCAGTACTTC. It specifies CASSLESGQYEQYF.

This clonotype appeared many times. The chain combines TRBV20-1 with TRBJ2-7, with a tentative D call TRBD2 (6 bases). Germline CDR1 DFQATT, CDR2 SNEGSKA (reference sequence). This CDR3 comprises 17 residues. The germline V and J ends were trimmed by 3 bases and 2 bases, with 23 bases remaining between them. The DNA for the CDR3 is TGCAGTGCTAGGTCAGAAGAGCGGGCTAGGTGGCCCTACGAGCAGTACTTC. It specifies CSARSEERARWPYEQYF.

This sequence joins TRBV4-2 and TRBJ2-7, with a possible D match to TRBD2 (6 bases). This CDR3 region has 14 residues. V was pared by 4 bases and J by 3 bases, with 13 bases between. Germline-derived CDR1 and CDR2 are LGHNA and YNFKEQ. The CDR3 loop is CASSRGTEVYEQYF. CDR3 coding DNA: TGTGCCAGCAGCCGCGGGACGGAAGTCTACGAGCAGTACTTC.

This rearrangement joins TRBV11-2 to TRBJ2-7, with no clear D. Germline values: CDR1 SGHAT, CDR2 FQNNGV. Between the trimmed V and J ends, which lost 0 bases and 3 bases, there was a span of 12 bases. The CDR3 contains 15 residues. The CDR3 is CASSLDSARGYEQYF. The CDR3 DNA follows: TGTGCCAGCAGCTTAGACTCAGCGCGCGGCTACGAGCAGTACTTC. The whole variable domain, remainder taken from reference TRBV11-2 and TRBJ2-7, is EAGVAQSPRYKIIEKRQSVAFWCNPISGHATLYWYQQILGQGPKLLIQFQNNGVVDDSQLPKDRFSAERLKGVDSTLKIQPAKLEDSAVYLCASSLDSARGYEQYFGPGTRLTVT.

CDR3 in amino acids: CASSLSNLGQQETQYF. As DNA, the CDR3 is TGTGCCAGCAGCTTGTCCAATCTGGGGCAGCAAGAGACCCAGTACTTC. This rearrangement joins TRBV7-2 to TRBJ2-5, with D maybe TRBD1 (5 bases). Trimming removed 3 bases at V and 2 bases at J, with 16 bases between. Germline CDR1 reads SGHTA; CDR2 reads FQGNSA. The CDR3 consists of 16 residues.

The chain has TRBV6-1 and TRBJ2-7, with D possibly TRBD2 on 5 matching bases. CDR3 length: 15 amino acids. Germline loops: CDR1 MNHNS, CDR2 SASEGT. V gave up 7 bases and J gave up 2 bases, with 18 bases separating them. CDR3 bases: TGTGCCAGCATGGGCCTCGGGGTGGCGGCCTACGAGCAGTACTTC. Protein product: CASMGLGVAAYEQYF.

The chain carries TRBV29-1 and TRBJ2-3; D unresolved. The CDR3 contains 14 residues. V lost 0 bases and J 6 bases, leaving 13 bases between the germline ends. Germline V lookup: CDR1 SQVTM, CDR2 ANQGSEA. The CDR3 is CSVEEGGLGDTQYF. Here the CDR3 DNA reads TGCAGCGTTGAAGAGGGTGGTTTAGGTGATACGCAGTATTTT.

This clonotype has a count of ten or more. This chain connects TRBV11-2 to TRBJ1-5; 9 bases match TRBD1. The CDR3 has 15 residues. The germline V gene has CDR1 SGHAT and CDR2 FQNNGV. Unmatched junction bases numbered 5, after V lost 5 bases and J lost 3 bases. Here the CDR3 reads CASSGGQGFNQPQHF. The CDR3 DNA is TGTGCCAGCAGCGGTGGACAGGGGTTCAATCAGCCCCAGCATTTT.

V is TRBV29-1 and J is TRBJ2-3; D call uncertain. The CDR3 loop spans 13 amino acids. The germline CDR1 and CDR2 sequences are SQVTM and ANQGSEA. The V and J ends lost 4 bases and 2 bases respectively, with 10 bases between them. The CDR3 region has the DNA TGCAGCGTTGCCGACTTCATCACAGATACGCAGTATTTT. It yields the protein CSVADFITDTQYF.

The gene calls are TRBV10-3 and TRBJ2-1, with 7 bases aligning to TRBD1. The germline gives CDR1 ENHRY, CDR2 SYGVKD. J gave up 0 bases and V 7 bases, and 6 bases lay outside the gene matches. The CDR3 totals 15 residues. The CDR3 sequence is CAITKDRNSYNEQFF. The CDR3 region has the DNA TGTGCCATCACCAAGGACAGGAACTCCTACAATGAGCAGTTCTTC.

This CDR3 is CASSIKETQYF. CDR3 DNA: TGTGCCAGTAGTATAAAGGAGACCCAGTACTTC. The chain employs TRBV19 and TRBJ2-5; D remains ambiguous. Germline CDR1 is LNHDA and CDR2 is SQIVND (reference sequence). The ends were cut back, 2 bases at V and 5 bases at J, with 3 bases in the middle. CDR3 length: 11 residues.

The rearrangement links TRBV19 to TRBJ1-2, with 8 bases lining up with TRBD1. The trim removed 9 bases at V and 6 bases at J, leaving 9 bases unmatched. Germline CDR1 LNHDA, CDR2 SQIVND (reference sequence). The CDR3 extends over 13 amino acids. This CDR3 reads CASSGRGQDGYTF. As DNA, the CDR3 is TGTGCCAGCAGCGGCAGGGGGCAGGATGGCTACACCTTC.

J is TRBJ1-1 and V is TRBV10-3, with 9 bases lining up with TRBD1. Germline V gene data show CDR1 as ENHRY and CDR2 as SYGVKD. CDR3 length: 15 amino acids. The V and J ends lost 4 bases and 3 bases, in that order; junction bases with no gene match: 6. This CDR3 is CAISGRTGEDTEAFF. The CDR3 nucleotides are TGTGCCATCAGTGGAAGGACAGGGGAGGACACTGAAGCTTTCTTT.

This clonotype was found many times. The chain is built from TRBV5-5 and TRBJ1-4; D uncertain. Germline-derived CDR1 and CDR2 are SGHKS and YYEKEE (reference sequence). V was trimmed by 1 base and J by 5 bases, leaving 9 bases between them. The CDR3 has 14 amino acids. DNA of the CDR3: TGTGCCAGCAGCTTGACATATCAGAATGAAAAACTGTTTTTT. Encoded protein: CASSLTYQNEKLFF.

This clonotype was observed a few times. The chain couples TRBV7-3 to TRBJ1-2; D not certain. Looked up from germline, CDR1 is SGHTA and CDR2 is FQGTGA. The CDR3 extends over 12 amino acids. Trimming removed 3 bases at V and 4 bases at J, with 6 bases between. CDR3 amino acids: CASSLMGYGYTF. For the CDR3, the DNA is TGTGCCAGCAGCTTGATGGGCTATGGCTACACCTTC.

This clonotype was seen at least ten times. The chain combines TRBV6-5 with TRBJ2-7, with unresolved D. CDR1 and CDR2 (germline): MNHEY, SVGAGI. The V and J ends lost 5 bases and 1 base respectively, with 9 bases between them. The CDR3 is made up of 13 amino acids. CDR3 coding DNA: TGTGCCAGCAGTGGGCCGGGTTCCTACGAGCAGTACTTC. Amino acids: CASSGPGSYEQYF.

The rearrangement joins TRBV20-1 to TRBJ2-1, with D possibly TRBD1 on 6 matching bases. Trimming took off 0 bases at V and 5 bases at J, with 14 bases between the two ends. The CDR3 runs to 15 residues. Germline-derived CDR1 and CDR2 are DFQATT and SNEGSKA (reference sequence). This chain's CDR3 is CSARDPRTANNEQFF. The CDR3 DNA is TGCAGTGCTAGAGATCCCCGGACAGCGAACAATGAGCAGTTCTTC.

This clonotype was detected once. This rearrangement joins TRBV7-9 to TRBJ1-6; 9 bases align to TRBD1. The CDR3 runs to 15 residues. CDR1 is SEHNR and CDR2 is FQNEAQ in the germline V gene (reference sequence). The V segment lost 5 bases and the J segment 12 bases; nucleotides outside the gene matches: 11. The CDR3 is CASSRQDRGLIPLHF. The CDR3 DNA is TGTGCCAGCAGCCGACAGGACAGGGGCCTAATACCCCTCCACTTT.

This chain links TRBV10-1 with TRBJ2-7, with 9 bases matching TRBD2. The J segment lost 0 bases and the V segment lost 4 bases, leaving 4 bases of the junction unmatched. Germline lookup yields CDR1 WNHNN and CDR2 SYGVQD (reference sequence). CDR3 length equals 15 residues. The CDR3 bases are TGCGCCAGCAGTGGGGCAGCGGGGGGCTCCTACGAGCAGTACTTC. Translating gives CASSGAAGGSYEQYF.

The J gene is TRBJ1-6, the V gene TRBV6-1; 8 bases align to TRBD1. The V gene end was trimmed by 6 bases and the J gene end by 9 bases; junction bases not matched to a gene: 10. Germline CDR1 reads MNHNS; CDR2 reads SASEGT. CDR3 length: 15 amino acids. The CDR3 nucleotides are TGTGCCAGCAGACCTACCGGGACAGGCGTTTCACCCCTCCACTTT. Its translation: CASRPTGTGVSPLHF.